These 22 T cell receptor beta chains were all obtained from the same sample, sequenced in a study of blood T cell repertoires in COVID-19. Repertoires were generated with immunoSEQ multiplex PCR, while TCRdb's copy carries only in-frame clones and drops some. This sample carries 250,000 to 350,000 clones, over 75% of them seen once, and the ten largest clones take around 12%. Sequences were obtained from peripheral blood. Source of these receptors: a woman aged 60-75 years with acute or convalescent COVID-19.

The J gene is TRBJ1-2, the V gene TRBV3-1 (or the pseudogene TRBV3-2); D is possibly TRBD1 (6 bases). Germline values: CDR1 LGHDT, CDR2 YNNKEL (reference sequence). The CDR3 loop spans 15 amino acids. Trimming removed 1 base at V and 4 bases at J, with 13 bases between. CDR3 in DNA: TGTGCCAGCAGCCAAGTTCGGACAGTATTCTATGGCTACACCTTC. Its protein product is CASSQVRTVFYGYTF.

The CDR3 DNA reads TGTGCCAGCAGCGTAGGTTTGGGACTAGCGGGGGGCCCCATCTACGAGCAGTACTTC. This sequence encodes CASSVGLGLAGGPIYEQYF. The V call is TRBV9, the J call TRBJ2-7; TRBD2 matches at 15 bases. The CDR3 is 19 residues long. In germline, CDR1 is SGDLS, CDR2 YYNGEE. J gave up 3 bases and V 0 bases, and 10 bases lay outside the gene matches. Variable domain in full (rest from reference TRBV9 and TRBJ2-7): DSGVTQTPKHLITATGQRVTLRCSPRSGDLSVYWYQQSLDQGLQFLIQYYNGEERAKGNILERFSAQQFPDLHSELNLSSLELGDSALYFCASSVGLGLAGGPIYEQYFGPGTRLTVT.

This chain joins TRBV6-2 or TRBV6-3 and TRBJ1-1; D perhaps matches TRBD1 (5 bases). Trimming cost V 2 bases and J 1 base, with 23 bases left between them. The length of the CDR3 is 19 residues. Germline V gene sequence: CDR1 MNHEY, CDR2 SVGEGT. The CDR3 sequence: CASSYRRRVSETGNTEAFF. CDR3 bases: TGTGCCAGCAGTTACCGCCGCCGTGTCAGCGAAACAGGGAACACTGAAGCTTTCTTT.

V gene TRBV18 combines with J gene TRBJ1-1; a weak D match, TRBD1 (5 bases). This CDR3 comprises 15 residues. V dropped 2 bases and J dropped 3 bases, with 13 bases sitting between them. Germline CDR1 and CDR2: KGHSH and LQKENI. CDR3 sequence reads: CASSPLGVKDTEAFF. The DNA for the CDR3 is TGTGCCAGCTCACCATTAGGGGTAAAGGACACTGAAGCTTTCTTT.

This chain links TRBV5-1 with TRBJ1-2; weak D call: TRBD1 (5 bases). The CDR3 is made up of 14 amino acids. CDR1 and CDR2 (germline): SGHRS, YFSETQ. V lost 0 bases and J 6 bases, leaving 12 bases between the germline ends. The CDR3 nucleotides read TGCGCCAGCAGCTTGGCCATTACGGGGGATGGCTACACCTTC. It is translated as CASSLAITGDGYTF.

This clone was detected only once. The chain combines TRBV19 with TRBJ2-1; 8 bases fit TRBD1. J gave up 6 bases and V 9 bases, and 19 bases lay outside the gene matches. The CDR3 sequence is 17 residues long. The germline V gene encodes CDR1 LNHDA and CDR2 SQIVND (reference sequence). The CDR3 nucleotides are TGTGCCAGATGCCGAGGCAGGGGGCGCGAATACCTCAATGAGCAGTTCTTC. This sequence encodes CARCRGRGREYLNEQFF.

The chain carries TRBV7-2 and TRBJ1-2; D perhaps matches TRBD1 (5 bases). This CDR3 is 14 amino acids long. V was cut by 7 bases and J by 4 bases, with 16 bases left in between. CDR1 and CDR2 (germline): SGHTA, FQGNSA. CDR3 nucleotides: TGTGCCAGCAACCGACAGACACCCACCTATGGCTACACCTTC. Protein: CASNRQTPTYGYTF.

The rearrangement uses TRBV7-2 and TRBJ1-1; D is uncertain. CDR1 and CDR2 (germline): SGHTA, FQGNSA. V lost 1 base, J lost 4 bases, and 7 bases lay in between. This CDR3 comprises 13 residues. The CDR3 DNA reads TGTGCCAGCAGCTTAGTTGCGGGCACTGAAGCTTTCTTT. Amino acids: CASSLVAGTEAFF.

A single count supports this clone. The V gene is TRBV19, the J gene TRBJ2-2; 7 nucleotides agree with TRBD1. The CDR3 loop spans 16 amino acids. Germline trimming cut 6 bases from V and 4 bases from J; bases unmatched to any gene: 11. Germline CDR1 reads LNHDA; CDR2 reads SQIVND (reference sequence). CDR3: CASSPAGTVTTGELFF. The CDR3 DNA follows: TGTGCCAGTAGCCCTGCCGGGACAGTGACCACCGGGGAGCTGTTTTTT.

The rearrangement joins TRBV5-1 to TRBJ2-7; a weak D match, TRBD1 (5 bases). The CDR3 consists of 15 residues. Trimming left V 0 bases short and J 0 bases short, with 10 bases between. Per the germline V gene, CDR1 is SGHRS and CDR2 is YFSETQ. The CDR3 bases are TGCGCCAGCAGCTTGGAAACAGGCGACTCCTACGAGCAGTACTTC. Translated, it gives CASSLETGDSYEQYF. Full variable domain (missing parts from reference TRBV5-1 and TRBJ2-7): KAGVTQTPRYLIKTRGQQVTLSCSPISGHRSVSWYQQTPGQGLQFLFEYFSETQRNKGNFPGRFSGRQFSNSRSEMNVSTLELGDSALYLCASSLETGDSYEQYFGPGTRLTVT.

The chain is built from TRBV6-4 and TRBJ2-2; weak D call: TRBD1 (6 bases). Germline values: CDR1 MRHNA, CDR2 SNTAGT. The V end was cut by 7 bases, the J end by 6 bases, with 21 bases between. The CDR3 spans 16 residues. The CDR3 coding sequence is TGTGCCAGCACCAGACAGGTTTCGGATAAAGCCGGGGAGCTGTTTTTT. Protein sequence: CASTRQVSDKAGELFF.

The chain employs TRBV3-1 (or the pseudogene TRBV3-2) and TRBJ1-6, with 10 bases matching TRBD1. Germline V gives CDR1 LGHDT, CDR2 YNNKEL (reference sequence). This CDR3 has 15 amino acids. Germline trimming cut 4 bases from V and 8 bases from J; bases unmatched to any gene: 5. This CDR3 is CASSLGDRGHSPLHF. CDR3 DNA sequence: TGTGCCAGCAGCCTTGGGGACAGGGGCCATTCACCCCTCCACTTT.

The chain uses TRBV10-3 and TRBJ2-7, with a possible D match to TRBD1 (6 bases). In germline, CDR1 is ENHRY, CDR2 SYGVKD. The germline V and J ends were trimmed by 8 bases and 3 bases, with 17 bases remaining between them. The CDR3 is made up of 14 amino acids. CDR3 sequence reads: CAIGSVDRNYEQYF. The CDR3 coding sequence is TGTGCCATCGGATCTGTGGACAGAAACTACGAGCAGTACTTC.

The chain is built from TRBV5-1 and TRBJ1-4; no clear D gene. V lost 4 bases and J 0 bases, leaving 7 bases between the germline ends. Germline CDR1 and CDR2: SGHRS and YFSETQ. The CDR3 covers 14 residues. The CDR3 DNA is TGCGCCAGCAGCAAGAGAGCAACTAATGAAAAACTGTTTTTT. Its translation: CASSKRATNEKLFF. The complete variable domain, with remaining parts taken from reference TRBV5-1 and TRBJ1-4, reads KAGVTQTPRYLIKTRGQQVTLSCSPISGHRSVSWYQQTPGQGLQFLFEYFSETQRNKGNFPGRFSGRQFSNSRSEMNVSTLELGDSALYLCASSKRATNEKLFFGSGTQLSVL.

The CDR3 protein is CASGKGNEQFF. In DNA form, the CDR3 reads TGTGCCAGCGGGAAAGGCAATGAGCAGTTCTTC. This chain connects TRBV19 to TRBJ2-1; D is perhaps TRBD2 (5 bases). The length of the CDR3 is 11 residues. Germline assignment: CDR1 LNHDA and CDR2 SQIVND (reference sequence). The germline V and J ends were trimmed by 9 bases and 6 bases, with 9 bases remaining between them.

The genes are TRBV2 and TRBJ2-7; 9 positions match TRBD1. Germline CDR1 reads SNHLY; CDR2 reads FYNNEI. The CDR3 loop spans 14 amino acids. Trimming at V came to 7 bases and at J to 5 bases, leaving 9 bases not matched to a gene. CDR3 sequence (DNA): TGTGCCAGCACCGAAGGGACAGGGATTCACGAGCAGTACTTC. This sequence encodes CASTEGTGIHEQYF.

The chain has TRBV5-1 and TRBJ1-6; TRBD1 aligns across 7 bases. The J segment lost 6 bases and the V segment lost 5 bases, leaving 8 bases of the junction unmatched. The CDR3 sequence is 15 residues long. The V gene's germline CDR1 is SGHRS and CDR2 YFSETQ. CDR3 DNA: TGCGCCAGCAGGCCGCCGGGACAGCTTAATTCACCCCTCCACTTT. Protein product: CASRPPGQLNSPLHF.

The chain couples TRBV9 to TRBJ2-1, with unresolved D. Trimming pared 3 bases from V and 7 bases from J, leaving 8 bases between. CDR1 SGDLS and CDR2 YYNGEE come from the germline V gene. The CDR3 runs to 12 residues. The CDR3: CASSALRNEQFF. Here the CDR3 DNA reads TGTGCCAGCAGCGCCCTGAGGAATGAGCAGTTCTTC.

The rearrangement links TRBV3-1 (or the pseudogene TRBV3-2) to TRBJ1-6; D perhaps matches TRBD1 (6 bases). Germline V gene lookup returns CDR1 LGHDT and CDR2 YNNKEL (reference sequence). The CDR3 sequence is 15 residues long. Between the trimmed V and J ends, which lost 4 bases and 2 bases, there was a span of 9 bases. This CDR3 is CASSRGGAYNSPLHF. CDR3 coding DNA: TGTGCCAGCAGCCGAGGGGGAGCCTATAATTCACCCCTCCACTTT.

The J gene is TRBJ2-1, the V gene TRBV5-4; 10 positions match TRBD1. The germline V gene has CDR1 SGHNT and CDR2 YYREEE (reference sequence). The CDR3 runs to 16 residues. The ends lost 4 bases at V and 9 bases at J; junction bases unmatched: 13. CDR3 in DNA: TGTGCCAGCAGCGCGAAGACAGGGGGCGCTTTCGCTGAGCAGTTCTTC. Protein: CASSAKTGGAFAEQFF.

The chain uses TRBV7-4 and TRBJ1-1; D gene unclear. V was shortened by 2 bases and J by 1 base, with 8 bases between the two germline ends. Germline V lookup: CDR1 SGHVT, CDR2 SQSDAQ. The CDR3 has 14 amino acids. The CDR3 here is CASSLRPRNTEAFF. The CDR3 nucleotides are TGTGCCAGCAGCTTACGCCCTAGGAACACTGAAGCTTTCTTT.

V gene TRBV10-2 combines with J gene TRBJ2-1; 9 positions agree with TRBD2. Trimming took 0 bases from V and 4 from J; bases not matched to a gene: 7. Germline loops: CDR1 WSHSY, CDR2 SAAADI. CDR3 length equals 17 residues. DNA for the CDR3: TGCGCCAGCAGTGAGTCTCGGGCGGGAGGGCCATACAATGAGCAGTTCTTC. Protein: CASSESRAGGPYNEQFF.